This T cell receptor beta chain was sequenced during a study of neoadjuvant anti-PD-1 for oral cavity cancer. Most tumor samples had roughly 4.4 ug input DNA in two replicates. The assay was immunoSEQ multiplex PCR, and TCRdb's table has in-frame clones only and misses some. Of 10,000 to 15,000 clones in the sample, under 60% were seen once. Germline CDR1 and CDR2: SGDLS and YYNGEE. The CDR3 runs to 16 residues. The V gene end was trimmed by 8 bases and the J gene end by 8 bases; junction bases not matched to a gene: 12. V usage is TRBV9 and J usage is TRBJ2-1, with 14 positions matching TRBD2. This receptor was obtained from a person aged 40 to 85 with oral cavity squamous cell carcinoma. Sequenced here: tumor tissue, sampled before nivolumab (anti-PD-1) treatment. The CDR3 is CARTPAGTSGSHEQFF. For the CDR3, the DNA is TGTGCCAGAACCCCAGCAGGGACTAGCGGGAGTCATGAGCAGTTCTTC. Combining the CDR3 with reference TRBV9 and TRBJ2-1 gives the whole variable domain DSGVTQTPKHLITATGQRVTLRCSPRSGDLSVYWYQQSLDQGLQFLIQYYNGEERAKGNILERFSAQQFPDLHSELNLSSLELGDSALYFCARTPAGTSGSHEQFFGPGTRLTVL.